A single sample gave rise to the 28 T cell receptor beta chains below, sequenced in a study of cytomegalovirus exposure and HLA in healthy donors. PCR employed 60 Vbeta and 13 Jbeta primers. Repertoires were generated with immunoSEQ multiplex PCR, while TCRdb's copy carries only in-frame clones and drops some. In total, the table holds 150,000 to 200,000 clones. The sequenced sample consisted of PBMCs. The source of these receptors is a young man in good health and CMV-seronegative.

Points on this clone: Other DNA sequences in the same sample also yield this CDR3. CDR3 sequence: CASSGTVNNEKLFF. Here the CDR3 DNA reads TGTGCCAGCAGTGGGACAGTAAATAATGAAAAACTGTTTTTT. The chain employs TRBV6-1 and TRBJ1-4, with D tentatively TRBD1 (6 bases). The germline gives CDR1 MNHNS, CDR2 SASEGT. The V end lost 4 bases, the J end lost 4 bases, and 10 bases lay between the germline ends. This CDR3 region has 14 residues.

V is TRBV5-1 and J is TRBJ2-5; no clear D gene. Germline CDR1 and CDR2: SGHRS and YFSETQ. With 6 bases removed from V and 2 bases from J, the gap between germline ends came to 14 bases. CDR3 length: 14 amino acids. The CDR3 is CASIPSVGQETQYF. CDR3 nucleotides: TGCGCCAGCATCCCCTCGGTCGGTCAAGAGACCCAGTACTTC.

The DNA for the CDR3 is TGTGCCTGGAGTCGAGCCGGGACAGTCGGAAACACCATATATTTT. Protein sequence: CAWSRAGTVGNTIYF. The V and J genes are TRBV30 and TRBJ1-3, with 7 bases identical to TRBD1. The CDR3 covers 15 residues. V shed 2 bases and J 4 bases; nucleotides not matched to a gene: 8. CDR1 and CDR2 (germline): GTSNPN, SVGIG (reference sequence).

The chain recombines TRBV25-1 with TRBJ1-3, with D tentatively TRBD1 (5 bases). The germline V and J ends were trimmed by 2 bases and 4 bases, with 9 bases remaining between them. The CDR3 covers 14 residues. Germline V gene data show CDR1 as MGHDK and CDR2 as SYGVNS. CDR3 nucleotide sequence: TGTGCCAGCAGTGAACCGAGACAGGGAAACACCATATATTTT. Translating gives CASSEPRQGNTIYF.

V and J are TRBV28 and TRBJ2-1, with TRBD2 identical over 11 bases. The germline V gene encodes CDR1 MDHEN and CDR2 SYDVKM. The CDR3 is made up of 15 amino acids. Germline trimming cut 8 bases from V and 7 bases from J; bases unmatched to any gene: 10. The CDR3 spells CASLSPGLAVNEQFF. The DNA for the CDR3 is TGTGCCAGCCTTTCGCCGGGACTAGCGGTTAATGAGCAGTTCTTC.

In DNA form, the CDR3 reads TGTGCCAGCAGCTTCGGCCCGGGACACGGAGCTAACTATGGCTACACCTTC. It yields the protein CASSFGPGHGANYGYTF. V usage is TRBV5-6 and J usage is TRBJ1-2, with D possibly matching TRBD1 (6 bases). Trimming removed 2 bases from V and 0 bases from J, with 17 bases in between. Germline CDR1 SGHDT, CDR2 YYEEEE. The CDR3 is 17 amino acids.

The chain employs TRBV7-3 and TRBJ2-6; 10 positions match TRBD1. Looked up from germline, CDR1 is SGHTA and CDR2 is FQGTGA. The J segment lost 2 bases and the V segment lost 4 bases, leaving 8 bases of the junction unmatched. The CDR3 has 18 amino acids. The CDR3 is CASSSPSGQGAGANVLTF. The DNA of the CDR3 is TGTGCCAGCAGCTCCCCCTCCGGACAGGGGGCTGGGGCCAACGTCCTGACTTTC.

This rearrangement joins TRBV5-1 to TRBJ2-3; 15 bases align to TRBD2. From germline, CDR1 is SGHRS and CDR2 YFSETQ. The CDR3 runs 16 residues. The ends lost 4 bases at V and 5 bases at J; junction bases unmatched: 5. The chain's CDR3 is CASSTGLAGGQDTQYF. Here the CDR3 DNA reads TGCGCCAGCAGCACTGGACTAGCGGGAGGGCAAGATACGCAGTATTTT.

This chain joins TRBV11-3 and TRBJ2-2, with D unresolved. CDR1 is SGHNT, CDR2 YENEEA, per germline. V shed 5 bases and J shed 5 bases, with 15 bases lying between them. There are 15 residues in the CDR3. The CDR3 bases are TGTGCCAGCAGCGCCCGGAGAGGTCGTACCGGGGAGCTGTTTTTT. Amino acids: CASSARRGRTGELFF. Filled out from reference TRBV11-3 and TRBJ2-2, the complete variable domain reads EAGVVQSPRYKIIEKKQPVAFWCNPISGHNTLYWYLQNLGQGPELLIRYENEEAVDDSQLPKDRFSAERLKGVDSTLKIQPAELGDSAVYLCASSARRGRTGELFFGEGSRLTVL.

V is TRBV29-1 and J is TRBJ1-1; D is perhaps TRBD1 (6 bases). The CDR3 is made up of 11 amino acids. CDR1 is SQVTM and CDR2 is ANQGSEA in the germline V gene. Trimming left V 7 bases short and J 5 bases short, with 11 bases between. CDR3 nucleotide sequence: TGCAGCGGTACGAGGGGGACTGAAGCTTTCTTT. It specifies CSGTRGTEAFF.

This chain joins TRBV9 and TRBJ2-2; 7 bases map to TRBD1. This CDR3 is 17 amino acids long. Germline-derived CDR1 and CDR2 are SGDLS and YYNGEE. V gave up 6 bases and J gave up 2 bases; unmatched junction bases: 13. For the CDR3, the DNA is TGTGCCAGCACTATAGGGGGACAGATTTCTAACACCGGGGAGCTGTTTTTT. Amino acids: CASTIGGQISNTGELFF.

V gene TRBV6-5 combines with J gene TRBJ2-7; 10 bases match TRBD1. V lost 6 bases, J lost 3 bases, and 5 bases stayed unmatched. From germline, CDR1 is MNHEY and CDR2 SVGAGI. The CDR3 has 14 amino acids. The CDR3 region is CASSPWTGGYEQYF. In nucleotides, the CDR3 is TGTGCCAGCAGCCCCTGGACAGGGGGCTACGAGCAGTACTTC.

The rearrangement joins TRBV10-1 to TRBJ2-7, with D possibly matching TRBD1 (5 bases). V dropped 4 bases and J dropped 3 bases, with 10 bases sitting between them. CDR1 WNHNN and CDR2 SYGVQD come from the germline V gene (reference sequence). This CDR3 comprises 13 residues. The CDR3 sequence is CASSGTTGYEQYF. CDR3 nucleotides: TGCGCCAGCAGTGGGACAACTGGCTACGAGCAGTACTTC.

The chain combines TRBV7-9 with TRBJ1-1; 7 nucleotides match TRBD1. The trim removed 6 bases at V and 6 bases at J, leaving 10 bases unmatched. The germline V gene has CDR1 SEHNR and CDR2 FQNEAQ (reference sequence). This CDR3 has 14 residues. The CDR3 DNA follows: TGTGCCAGCAGGAAAGGACAGGAGCACGCTGAAGCTTTCTTT. Amino acid sequence: CASRKGQEHAEAFF.

V is TRBV5-4 and J is TRBJ1-2; unclear D gene. The V end was cut by 0 bases, the J end by 6 bases, with 9 bases between. Per germline, CDR1 SGHNT and CDR2 YYREEE (reference sequence). There are 13 residues in the CDR3. The DNA of the CDR3 is TGTGCCAGCAGCTTGGAACGGAGAGATGGCTACACCTTC. Its translation: CASSLERRDGYTF.

The chain carries TRBV27 and TRBJ2-5; TRBD2 matches 13 bases. Germline assignment: CDR1 MNHEY and CDR2 SMNVEV (reference sequence). This CDR3 has 15 residues. Trimming at V came to 5 bases and at J to 4 bases, leaving 4 bases not matched to a gene. For the CDR3, the DNA is TGTGCCAGCAGTCTCGGACTAGCGGGAGTAGAGACCCAGTACTTC. Its translation is CASSLGLAGVETQYF.

The chain combines TRBV7-2 with TRBJ2-1, with TRBD2 identical over 13 bases. Germline-derived CDR1 and CDR2 are SGHTA and FQGNSA. The ends lost 3 bases at V and 13 bases at J; junction bases unmatched: 6. The length of the CDR3 is 14 residues. The CDR3 spells CASSFFTSGRAQFF. The CDR3 coding sequence is TGTGCCAGCAGCTTCTTTACTAGCGGGAGGGCCCAGTTCTTC.

J is TRBJ2-7 and V is TRBV14, with TRBD1 matching over 10 bases. V trimming: 1 base; J trimming: 2 bases; junction bases outside the gene matches: 5. The CDR3 consists of 16 residues. Germline-derived CDR1 and CDR2 are SGHDN and FVKESK. The CDR3 reads CASSQGRGTGAYEQYF. CDR3 DNA sequence: TGTGCCAGCAGCCAAGGGAGGGGGACAGGGGCCTACGAGCAGTACTTC.

The CDR3 DNA is TGTGCCAGCAGCCGACAGTTGGGCGAGCCCAGCGAGCAGTACTTC. Translated, it gives CASSRQLGEPSEQYF. The chain employs TRBV7-2 and TRBJ2-7; a weak D match, TRBD1 (5 bases). Germline values: CDR1 SGHTA, CDR2 FQGNSA. CDR3 length: 15 residues. With 5 bases removed from V and 6 bases from J, the gap between germline ends came to 20 bases. The full variable domain, completed using reference TRBV7-2 and TRBJ2-7, is GAGVSQSPSNKVTEKGKDVELRCDPISGHTALYWYRQSLGQGLEFLIYFQGNSAPDKSGLPSDRFSAERTGGSVSTLTIQRTQQEDSAVYLCASSRQLGEPSEQYFGPGTRLTVT.

In regard to this clone: This sample includes further DNA sequences coding for the same CDR3. The chain links TRBV29-1 to TRBJ1-2; 8 bases match TRBD1. The CDR3 loop spans 12 amino acids. V gave up 3 bases and J gave up 7 bases; unmatched junction bases: 4. Germline V CDR1 and CDR2: SQVTM, ANQGSEA. The CDR3 nucleotides are TGCAGCGTTGAGCAGGGGGCGGGTGGCTACACCTTC. Translation: CSVEQGAGGYTF.

This sequence joins TRBV25-1 and TRBJ2-2; 9 positions agree with TRBD2. Germline-derived CDR1 and CDR2 are MGHDK and SYGVNS. V lost 4 bases to trimming and J lost 4 bases; unmatched junction nucleotides: 4. The CDR3 has 15 amino acids. In DNA, the CDR3 is TGTGCCAGCAGTGCACTAGCGGGCGGCACCGGGGAGCTGTTTTTT. Amino acids: CASSALAGGTGELFF. Looking up the rest from reference TRBV25-1 and TRBJ2-2 gives the full variable domain: EADIYQTPRYLVIGTGKKITLECSQTMGHDKMYWYQQDPGMELHLIHYSYGVNSTEKGDLSSESTVSRIRTEHFPLTLESARPSHTSQYLCASSALAGGTGELFFGEGSRLTVL.

In DNA, the CDR3 is TGTGCCAGCTCGGAAGACGGACAGTCTTTTGGAAACACCATATATTTT. This encodes CASSEDGQSFGNTIYF. V usage is TRBV18 and J usage is TRBJ1-3, with D possibly TRBD1 on 6 matching bases. CDR3 length: 16 residues. From germline, CDR1 is KGHSH and CDR2 LQKENI. Trimming took off 6 bases at V and 3 bases at J, with 18 bases between the two ends.

The V and J genes are TRBV7-8 and TRBJ1-6; TRBD1 matches at 7 bases. Germline CDR1 is SGHVS and CDR2 is FQNEAQ. With V trimmed by 5 bases and J by 6 bases, 1 base remained unmatched. The CDR3 sequence is 13 residues long. The CDR3 loop is CASSRDSNSPLHF. CDR3 DNA sequence: TGTGCCAGCAGCCGGGACAGTAATTCACCCCTCCACTTT.

The rearrangement uses TRBV9 and TRBJ2-3, with 10 bases lining up with TRBD1. This CDR3 is built from 16 residues. Germline V gene sequence: CDR1 SGDLS, CDR2 YYNGEE. V shed 0 bases, J shed 1 base, and the junction held 2 bases outside the gene matches. In DNA, the CDR3 is TGTGCCAGCAGCGTAGCGACAGGGGGCGGCACAGATACGCAGTATTTT. It codes for CASSVATGGGTDTQYF.

The CDR3 here is CASSTRQGLAGNTIYF. CDR3 DNA sequence: TGTGCCAGCAGCACCAGACAGGGGCTAGCTGGAAACACCATATATTTT. V is TRBV11-2 and J is TRBJ1-3; 8 bases are shared with TRBD1. V was clipped by 5 bases and J by 2 bases; unmatched bases: 8. The CDR3 consists of 16 residues. Per the germline V gene, CDR1 is SGHAT and CDR2 is FQNNGV.

The DNA of the CDR3 is TGTGCCAGCAGCAAGACTGTAGCCAATATGTCATCCAGAAAATATAGCAATCAGCCCCAGCATTTT. Translating gives CASSKTVANMSSRKYSNQPQHF. The chain is built from TRBV21-1 and TRBJ1-5. TRBV21-1 is marked as a pseudogene. The length of the CDR3 is 22 residues.

The genes are TRBV5-1 and TRBJ1-2, with D possibly matching TRBD1 (5 bases). This CDR3 has 15 residues. Germline lookup yields CDR1 SGHRS and CDR2 YFSETQ. Trimming removed 4 bases from V and 8 bases from J, with 21 bases in between. The CDR3 nucleotides read TGCGCCAGCAGCATGCAAATAGGGACTGGAGGGGGCTACACCTTC. Its protein is CASSMQIGTGGGYTF.

The V and J genes are TRBV28 and TRBJ2-3, with D perhaps TRBD2 (6 bases). Per germline, CDR1 MDHEN and CDR2 SYDVKM. V lost 2 bases and J 1 base, leaving 10 bases between the germline ends. The CDR3 spans 15 residues. CDR3 sequence reads: CASSLAGPRTDTQYF. DNA of the CDR3: TGTGCCAGCAGTTTAGCGGGACCACGCACAGATACGCAGTATTTT.